This T cell receptor beta chain was sequenced during a study of blood T cells in healthy people across ages. The second PCR ran about 6 to 12 cycles with a sample-barcoded 5' primer and J-beta primers. TCRdb reprocessed the 5' RACE reads via MiXCR and lists one record per CDR3 protein. The sample yields 1.5 million to 2 million distinct CDR3 sequences, roughly 50% seen once. The CDR3 consists of 12 residues. In germline, CDR1 is MNHEY, CDR2 SMNVEV (reference sequence). With 7 bases clipped from V and 5 bases from J, the junction kept 4 bases outside the gene matches. This chain links TRBV27 with TRBJ1-2, with 7 bases identical to TRBD1. The sequence was obtained from a woman in her thirties or forties in good health. Sequencing was carried out using blood. The CDR3 is CASKTRGYGYTF. The CDR3 DNA reads as TGTGCCAGCAAAACCAGGGGGTATGGCTACACCTTC.